What follows is one T cell receptor (beta chain) and its context. Its target is not known. These data are taken from a study of cytomegalovirus exposure and HLA in healthy donors. About the study: Early on, a data release was issued that held 65 million to 100 million unique TCRs from HLA-typed donors. Study outcomes and limitations: Among TCR beta chains, those listed as cytomegalovirus-associated numbered about 160. Equally common other TCR beta chains were less clonally expanded than HLA-associated ones, a later analysis found. Sequencing depth roughly uniform across donors was assumed in presence/absence analyses.

Unmatched junction bases numbered 12, after V lost 5 bases and J lost 6 bases. The CDR3 consists of 17 residues. Per the germline V gene, CDR1 is SEHNR and CDR2 is FQNEAQ (reference sequence). Amplification used 60 Vbeta primers and 13 Jbeta primers. Generated by immunoSEQ multiplex PCR, the TCRdb table keeps only in-frame clones and is missing some. This sample has over 150,000 clones; over 70% occur once, and the top ten carry more than 10%. Material for sequencing was PBMCs. The receptor was isolated from a man younger than 45 in good health and CMV-seropositive. The chain is built from TRBV7-9 and TRBJ2-1; 11 bases map to TRBD2. The CDR3 protein is CASSRPPPGLAVNEQFF. The CDR3 region has the DNA TGTGCCAGCAGCCGACCGCCTCCGGGACTAGCGGTCAATGAGCAGTTCTTC.